Presented here are 9 T cell receptor beta chains from one specimen sequenced in a study of a mutant IDH1 vaccine in newly diagnosed glioma. Stated time point: week 47, end of study. The investigators gave 300 ug of mutant IDH1 20-mer peptide in each vaccine dose, together with topical imiquimod. Data came from immunoSEQ multiplex PCR; TCRdb stores just in-frame clones and leaves some out. The sample shows 50,000 or so clones, roughly 80% of them seen only once. These receptors have no known antigen. The source was PBMCs, collected from a glioma patient whose treatment included an IDH1 peptide vaccine. Source of these receptors: a woman between 25 and 40 years old with glioma. Some clones in this sample may be carry-over from other donors' samples.

This clone is categorized as medium-sized (0.01 to 0.1%). V is TRBV19 and J is TRBJ1-5, with D uncertain. This CDR3 is 13 amino acids long. V shed 1 base and J shed 6 bases, with 7 bases lying between them. Germline CDR1 reads LNHDA; CDR2 reads SQIVND (reference sequence). The CDR3 loop is CASSIGVSQPQHF. The CDR3 DNA sequence: TGTGCCAGTAGTATAGGGGTCAGTCAGCCCCAGCATTTT.

The chain uses TRBV6-5 and TRBJ2-7, with D possibly being TRBD1 or TRBD2 (6 bases each). This CDR3 has 14 residues. V was cut by 6 bases and J by 3 bases, with 15 bases left in between. Germline loops: CDR1 MNHEY, CDR2 SVGAGI. The CDR3 DNA reads TGTGCCAGCAGCCCCGTGGGGGGCGACTACGAGCAGTACTTC. Encoded protein: CASSPVGGDYEQYF.

The rearrangement joins TRBV7-9 to TRBJ1-4, with D possibly TRBD1 on 6 matching bases. CDR3 size: 15 residues. Germline CDR1 is SEHNR and CDR2 is FQNEAQ (reference sequence). Trimming took off 5 bases at V and 2 bases at J, with 12 bases between the two ends. CDR3 DNA sequence: TGTGCCAGCAGCGCCGGACAGCGGACTAATGAAAAACTGTTTTTT. As protein: CASSAGQRTNEKLFF.

V usage is TRBV7-2 and J usage is TRBJ2-1; TRBD2 matches 14 bases. The CDR3 is 16 amino acids. Per the germline V gene, CDR1 is SGHTA and CDR2 is FQGNSA. With 5 bases clipped from V and 6 bases from J, the junction kept 6 bases outside the gene matches. Here the CDR3 reads CASSHQTSGRVNEQFF. The CDR3 nucleotides read TGTGCCAGCAGCCACCAGACTAGCGGGAGGGTCAATGAGCAGTTCTTC.

Concerning this clone: The junction does not match germline at one end; this may be a read error. The rearrangement uses TRBV28 and TRBJ1-1, with unresolved D. The CDR3 loop spans 14 amino acids. Germline V gene lookup returns CDR1 MDHEN and CDR2 SYDVKM. CDR3: CASSFPPGIANPIF. CDR3 bases: TGTGCCAGCAGTTTCCCACCGGGAATTGCGAATCCGATCTTT.

The V gene is TRBV13, the J gene TRBJ2-7, with 9 bases lining up with TRBD2. Germline values: CDR1 PRHDT, CDR2 FYEKMQ (reference sequence). The CDR3 sequence is 13 residues long. J gave up 4 bases and V 5 bases, and 3 bases lay outside the gene matches. CDR3 loop: CASSLTSGYEQYF. As DNA, the CDR3 is TGTGCCAGCAGCCTGACTAGCGGATACGAGCAGTACTTC.

This sequence joins TRBV7-9 and TRBJ1-2; D unresolved. Deletions cut 1 base from V and 4 bases from J, with 7 bases between. The CDR3 runs to 13 residues. Germline V CDR1 and CDR2: SEHNR, FQNEAQ (reference sequence). The CDR3 protein is CASSLGEGYGYTF. The CDR3 DNA follows: TGTGCCAGCAGCTTAGGGGAGGGCTATGGCTACACCTTC.

This chain connects TRBV9 to TRBJ2-5, with 12 bases matching TRBD2. J was trimmed by 5 bases and V by 3 bases; bases with no gene match: 8. This CDR3 is 16 amino acids long. Germline V gene data show CDR1 as SGDLS and CDR2 as YYNGEE. The chain's CDR3 is CASSGRTSGKRETQYF. CDR3 DNA: TGTGCCAGCAGCGGGAGGACTAGCGGGAAGAGGGAGACCCAGTACTTC. Using reference TRBV9 and TRBJ2-5 for the parts outside the CDR3, the full variable domain is DSGVTQTPKHLITATGQRVTLRCSPRSGDLSVYWYQQSLDQGLQFLIQYYNGEERAKGNILERFSAQQFPDLHSELNLSSLELGDSALYFCASSGRTSGKRETQYFGPGTRLLVL.

The rearrangement links TRBV2 to TRBJ2-7; weak D call: TRBD1 (6 bases). This CDR3 spans 13 amino acids. V gave up 9 bases and J gave up 3 bases, with 15 bases separating them. The germline gives CDR1 SNHLY, CDR2 FYNNEI. The CDR3 loop is CASYPGHNYEQYF. As DNA, the CDR3 is TGTGCCAGTTATCCGGGACACAACTACGAGCAGTACTTC.